Listed below are T cell receptor beta chains from one sample, sequenced in a study of blood T cell repertoires in COVID-19. Clones were sequenced by immunoSEQ multiplex PCR, and TCRdb holds only the in-frame ones, with some missing. The data contain 410,000 or so clones, 80% to 90% of them singletons. The sample was peripheral blood. Every receptor here comes from a woman aged 25 to 39 with active or convalescent COVID-19. Each CDR3 is given with its conserved first and last residue. The D gene is left open where the match is weak. Not all rows give a size; the values are once, few, many and, for expanded clones, a class.

>TRBJ2-2|-|TRBV11-3|-
TGTGCCAGCAGCTTGATGCGGGGGCAAGACACCGGGGAGCTGTTTTTT
CASSLMRGQDTGELFF
>TRBJ2-7|-|TRBV12-5|-
TGTGCTAGTGGTTTGGGAGTCTACGAGCAGTACTTC
CASGLGVYEQYF
>TRBJ1-5|TRBD1|TRBV6-5|-
TGTGCCAGCACTGGGACAGGGGGCGGCAATCAGCCCCAGCATTTT
CASTGTGGGNQPQHF
>TRBJ1-2|TRBD1|TRBV6-6|-
TGTGCCAGCAGTTACGACAGGGGAACGTATGGCTACACCTTC
CASSYDRGTYGYTF
>TRBJ1-1|-|TRBV11-2|-
TGTGCCAGCAGTCCCCAGACTTCCGCTGAAGCTTTCTTT
CASSPQTSAEAFF
>TRBJ2-7|-|TRBV11-2|-
TGTGCCAGCAGCTTAGTATGGGGGGAGGTCCCCTACGAGCAGTACTTC
CASSLVWGEVPYEQYF
>TRBJ1-1|-|TRBV6-5|-
TGTGCCAGCAGGTCGGCAGGCACTGAAGCTTTCTTT
CASRSAGTEAFF
>TRBJ2-1|TRBD2|TRBV6-5|-
TGTGCCAGCAGTCCCGGGAGGGTGGGTTACAATGAGCAGTTCTTC
CASSPGRVGYNEQFF
>TRBJ1-2|-|TRBV3-1/TRBV3-2|-
TGTGCCAGCAGCCAAGGGGGCAGGGCGAACTATGGCTACACCTTC
CASSQGGRANYGYTF
>TRBJ2-1|TRBD2|TRBV24-1|-
TGTGCCACCAGCCACTCCGGACTAGGTTACAATGAGCAGTTCTTC
CATSHSGLGYNEQFF
>TRBJ2-2|-|TRBV2|-
TGTGCCAGCGGGAGGGGGGCGAACACCGGGGAGCTGTTTTTT
CASGRGANTGELFF
>TRBJ1-2|TRBD1|TRBV6-5|-
TGTGCCAGCTTAGAATCGGGACAGGGCCGCTATGGCTACACCTTC
CASLESGQGRYGYTF
>TRBJ1-3|-|TRBV5-6|-
TGTGCCAGCAGCTTGTTGCAGGGTTTCTTTGGAAACACCATATATTTT
CASSLLQGFFGNTIYF
>TRBJ2-1|-|TRBV4-1|-
TGCGCCAGCAGCCAATATCTGGTCGGTAGTACCCCCTACAATGAGCAGTTCTTC
CASSQYLVGSTPYNEQFF
>TRBJ2-1|-|TRBV5-6|-
TGTGCCAGCAGCCTTGATACAGGGAATAAGATTCACGATGAGCAGTTCTTC
CASSLDTGNKIHDEQFF
>TRBJ1-2|TRBD1|TRBV2|-
TGTGCCAGCAGTGATCTGACAGGGGGTCCCTACACCTTC
CASSDLTGGPYTF
>TRBJ2-2|TRBD1|TRBV6-4|-
TGTGCCAGCAGCAGAGGACAGGGGACCTCCGGGGAGCTGTTTTTT
CASSRGQGTSGELFF
>TRBJ2-7|-|TRBV2|-
TGTGCCAGCCACAGGAGCCTAGCCTACGAGCAGTACTTC
CASHRSLAYEQYF
>TRBJ2-3|-|TRBV4-2|-
TGTGCCAGCAGCCAAGATCCAGGGGCGCGCACAGATACGCAGTATTTT
CASSQDPGARTDTQYF
>TRBJ2-7|-|TRBV2|-
TGTGCCAGCAAGACCCTAGGGGACATATTTTACGAGCAGTACTTC
CASKTLGDIFYEQYF
>TRBJ2-7|-|TRBV30|-
TGTGCCTGCGAGGGGGAGTACGAGCAGTACTTC
CACEGEYEQYF
>TRBJ2-7|TRBD1|TRBV4-2|-
TGTGCCAGCAGCCAAGAATGGGACAGGGAAGCCTACGAGCAGTACTTC
CASSQEWDREAYEQYF
>TRBJ2-1|-|TRBV5-8|-
TGTGCCAGCAGCTTGGCGGGCGGGACCTCCTACAATGAGCAGTTCTTC
CASSLAGGTSYNEQFF
>TRBJ1-2|TRBD1|TRBV6-1|-
TGTGCCAGCAGTGAATTAGTTGGACAGGGGGTAGGAGGCTACACCTTC
CASSELVGQGVGGYTF
>TRBJ2-7|TRBD2|TRBV13|-
TGTGCCAGCAGCTCCACTGGGACTAGCGCCGGAATCTCCTACGAGCAGTACTTC
CASSSTGTSAGISYEQYF
>TRBJ1-1|-|TRBV29-1|few
TGCAGCGTTGTTCCCGGGAACACTGAAGCTTTCTTT
CSVVPGNTEAFF
>TRBJ2-1|TRBD1|TRBV27|-
TGTGCCAGCAGTACAATAGGAGACAGGGAATACGAGCAGTTCTTC
CASSTIGDREYEQFF
>TRBJ2-7|TRBD1|TRBV2|-
TGTGCCAGCAGTAGGGACAGAACAACCTACGAGCAGTACTTC
CASSRDRTTYEQYF
>TRBJ1-3|-|TRBV10-2|once
TGCGCCAGCAGTGCGGGAGGGACCTCTGGAAACACCATATATTTT
CASSAGGTSGNTIYF
>TRBJ2-3|TRBD1|TRBV6-6|-
TGTGCCAGCAGTCACAGGGGGAGCACAGATACGCAGTATTTT
CASSHRGSTDTQYF
>TRBJ2-5|TRBD2|TRBV25-1|-
TGTGCCAGCAGTCGGACTAGCGGGGGGGGAGAGACCCAGTACTTC
CASSRTSGGGETQYF
>TRBJ2-7|-|TRBV10-2|-
TGCGCCAGCACCGATGTGGGCGGAGGTAACTCCTACGAGCAGTACTTC
CASTDVGGGNSYEQYF
>TRBJ2-7|-|TRBV6-5|-
TGTGCCAGCAGCGGACGTTCGACGGGATACGAGCAGTACTTC
CASSGRSTGYEQYF